The 32 T cell receptor beta chains below all came from one sample that was sequenced in a study of T-cell memory formation after mild COVID-19. TCRdb redid the calling of the 5' RACE reads with MiXCR, one entry per CDR3 protein. The sample comprises roughly 550,000 distinct CDR3 sequences, roughly 20% of which are singletons, and around an eighth rests with the top ten. The material sequenced was PBMCs or a T cell subset sorted from them (not recorded which). These TCRs come from an adult woman who had mild COVID-19 (a few samples of this study predate the infection). Cell type and time point are not known.

This clonotype was observed a few times. J is TRBJ1-1 and V is TRBV30, with D unresolved. The CDR3 is made up of 14 amino acids. Germline CDR1 reads GTSNPN; CDR2 reads SVGIG (reference sequence). V lost 4 bases and J lost 3, with 15 bases in between. This CDR3 reads CAWIEGLGYTEAFF. The CDR3 DNA reads as TGTGCCTGGATTGAGGGCTTAGGTTACACTGAAGCTTTCTTT.

This CDR3 is CASSYYRQTTDTQYF. The CDR3, as DNA: TGTGCCAGCAGTTACTACCGACAGACCACAGATACGCAGTATTTT. The J gene is TRBJ2-3, the V gene TRBV6-2 or TRBV6-3; D may be TRBD1 (5 bases). CDR1 MNHEY and CDR2 SVGEGT come from the germline V gene. Trimming took off 1 base at V and 2 bases at J, with 10 bases between the two ends. CDR3 length equals 15 residues.

Regarding this clonotype: A much larger clone differs from this one at a single base, so this may be a read error. The chain couples TRBV2 to TRBJ2-3; possibly TRBD2 for D (6 bases). In germline, CDR1 is SNHLY, CDR2 FYNNEI. The ends were cut back, 6 bases at V and 1 base at J, with 11 bases in the middle. The CDR3 contains 14 residues. CDR3 nucleotide sequence: TGTGCCAGCAGCGACCCGGGGGGCACAGATACGCAGTATTTT. Translation gives CASSDPGGTDTQYF.

The V and J genes are TRBV7-6 and TRBJ1-1; the D gene is possibly TRBD1 (5 bases). V was clipped by 5 bases and J by 3 bases, with 19 bases between them. This CDR3 has 16 residues. From germline, CDR1 is SGHVS and CDR2 FNYEAQ. CDR3: CASSPGRRATDTEAFF. The CDR3 bases are TGTGCCAGCAGCCCGGGACGGAGGGCGACGGACACTGAAGCTTTCTTT.

This clonotype showed up just a few times. The rearrangement uses TRBV7-8 and TRBJ1-2; D call uncertain. This CDR3 contains 13 residues. The germline gives CDR1 SGHVS, CDR2 FQNEAQ. Trimming took 8 bases from V and 4 from J, leaving 14 bases between them. The CDR3 is CASGRGTFYGYTF. The CDR3 DNA reads as TGTGCCAGCGGTCGCGGCACCTTCTATGGCTACACCTTC.

The rearrangement uses TRBV3-1 and TRBJ1-6, with 7 bases aligning to TRBD1. V shed 3 bases and J 11 bases; nucleotides not matched to a gene: 4. CDR1 is LGHDT and CDR2 is YNNKEL in the germline V gene (reference sequence). CDR3 length: 13 amino acids. CDR3 nucleotides: TGTGCCAGCAGCCAGGACAGGACAACACCCCTCCACTTT. This codes for CASSQDRTTPLHF.

This clonotype has more than one count but fewer than ten. The gene calls are TRBV7-9 and TRBJ1-1, with no clear D. The V gene lost 5 bases and the J gene lost 1 base, with 14 bases spanning the gap. The CDR3 consists of 15 residues. Germline lookup yields CDR1 SEHNR and CDR2 FQNEAQ (reference sequence). As DNA, the CDR3 is TGTGCCAGCAGCCCGCCCCCCCGGCCGAACACTGAAGCTTTCTTT. Protein: CASSPPPRPNTEAFF.

The table lists this clonotype with many counts. V and J are TRBV12-3 or TRBV12-4 and TRBJ1-1; TRBD1 is a possible D gene (6 bases). The CDR3 is 15 residues long. The V gene lost 4 bases and the J gene lost 3 bases, with 15 bases spanning the gap. CDR3 protein: CASSSHRATDTEAFF. CDR3 DNA: TGTGCCAGCAGTTCCCACAGGGCCACGGACACTGAAGCTTTCTTT.

The chain combines TRBV5-1 with TRBJ2-5; TRBD1 matches 9 bases. This CDR3 region has 15 residues. Germline CDR1 SGHRS, CDR2 YFSETQ. V was pared by 4 bases and J by 3 bases, with 7 bases of the junction left unmatched. This CDR3 is CASSEGQGREETQYF. DNA for the CDR3: TGCGCCAGCAGCGAGGGACAGGGCAGAGAAGAGACCCAGTACTTC.

This clonotype was counted a few times. The gene calls are TRBV6-2 or TRBV6-3 and TRBJ2-1, with 10 bases fitting TRBD2. Per germline, CDR1 MNHEY and CDR2 SVGEGT. This CDR3 is 15 amino acids long. J was trimmed by 7 bases and V by 5 bases; bases with no gene match: 8. CDR3 sequence reads: CASSASSGSWNEQFF. The CDR3 DNA reads TGTGCCAGCAGTGCCTCTAGCGGGAGTTGGAATGAGCAGTTCTTC.

The chain employs TRBV5-5 and TRBJ2-4; no reliable D call. This CDR3 spans 14 amino acids. The germline V and J ends were trimmed by 0 bases and 6 bases, with 10 bases remaining between them. Germline-derived CDR1 and CDR2 are SGHKS and YYEKEE (reference sequence). The CDR3 nucleotides read TGTGCCAGCAGCTTGGGTTTGAATCCAAACATTCAGTACTTC. Translated: CASSLGLNPNIQYF. The whole variable domain, filled in from reference TRBV5-5 and TRBJ2-4, reads DAGVTQSPTHLIKTRGQQVTLRCSPISGHKSVSWYQQVLGQGPQFIFQYYEKEERGRGNFPDRFSARQFPNYSSELNVNALLLGDSALYLCASSLGLNPNIQYFGAGTRLSVL.

Only a few counts were recorded for this clonotype. The chain employs TRBV27 and TRBJ2-1; TRBD1 is a possible D gene (6 bases). The CDR3 covers 14 residues. Trimming shortened V by 2 bases and J by 5 bases, and 10 bases separated the two germline ends. Germline V gives CDR1 MNHEY, CDR2 SMNVEV (reference sequence). CDR3 sequence: CASSLVQGHNEQFF. The CDR3 DNA sequence: TGTGCCAGCAGTTTAGTCCAGGGGCACAATGAGCAGTTCTTC.

This chain connects TRBV5-1 to TRBJ2-7, with 7 bases identical to TRBD1. Trimming at V came to 4 bases and at J to 0 bases, leaving 4 bases not matched to a gene. CDR3 length: 14 amino acids. The germline V gene encodes CDR1 SGHRS and CDR2 YFSETQ. The CDR3 protein is CASSHDRASYEQYF. The DNA of the CDR3 is TGCGCCAGCAGCCATGACAGGGCCTCCTACGAGCAGTACTTC.

In this sample, this clonotype turned up a few times. The chain employs TRBV5-1 and TRBJ2-1; 7 nucleotides align to TRBD1. After removal of 0 bases from V and 0 bases from J, the junction contained 9 bases not matched to a gene. The CDR3 is made up of 18 amino acids. Germline CDR1 reads SGHRS; CDR2 reads YFSETQ. CDR3 in amino acids: CASSLVTGVRSSYNEQFF. Here the CDR3 DNA reads TGCGCCAGCAGCTTGGTCACAGGGGTACGGAGCTCCTACAATGAGCAGTTCTTC.

This clonotype was counted only a few times. The chain employs TRBV5-1 and TRBJ2-1; 10 bases are shared with TRBD1. The CDR3 is 15 amino acids. The trim removed 4 bases at V and 9 bases at J, leaving 10 bases unmatched. Germline assignment: CDR1 SGHRS and CDR2 YFSETQ. The CDR3 DNA reads TGCGCCAGCAGCCGAGGACAGGGGGGAAATAGTGAGCAGTTCTTC. Translated: CASSRGQGGNSEQFF.

This chain joins TRBV4-1 and TRBJ2-7, with D perhaps TRBD1 (6 bases). V shed 0 bases and J shed 7 bases, with 13 bases lying between them. There are 14 residues in the CDR3. Germline V CDR1 and CDR2: MGHRA, YSYEKL. The CDR3 spells CASSQDNQGWEQYF. In DNA, the CDR3 is TGCGCCAGCAGCCAAGATAATCAGGGGTGGGAGCAGTACTTC.

This clonotype has only a few counts. V gene TRBV5-1 combines with J gene TRBJ2-6, with 11 nucleotides matching TRBD2. J lost 3 bases, V lost 1 base, and 3 bases had no gene match. The CDR3 consists of 17 residues. Germline CDR1 is SGHRS and CDR2 is YFSETQ. This chain's CDR3 is CASSLLAGGSGANVLTF. As DNA, the CDR3 is TGCGCCAGCAGCTTGCTAGCGGGGGGCAGTGGGGCCAACGTCCTGACTTTC. The complete variable domain, with remaining parts taken from reference TRBV5-1 and TRBJ2-6, reads KAGVTQTPRYLIKTRGQQVTLSCSPISGHRSVSWYQQTPGQGLQFLFEYFSETQRNKGNFPGRFSGRQFSNSRSEMNVSTLELGDSALYLCASSLLAGGSGANVLTFGAGSRLTVL.

In this sample, this clonotype turned up a few times. The gene calls are TRBV7-6 and TRBJ1-5; D is unclear. Germline CDR1 is SGHVS and CDR2 is FNYEAQ. The CDR3 loop spans 12 amino acids. Trimming took 0 bases from V and 9 from J, leaving 6 bases between them. The CDR3 is CASSLAAGPQHF. The CDR3 bases are TGTGCCAGCAGCTTAGCGGCGGGGCCCCAGCATTTT.

The chain employs TRBV2 and TRBJ2-1, with 8 bases that match TRBD2. Germline lookup yields CDR1 SNHLY and CDR2 FYNNEI. The CDR3 covers 17 residues. The ends lost 3 bases at V and 7 bases at J; junction bases unmatched: 14. CDR3 nucleotide sequence: TGTGCCAGCAGTGAGTCCGTTGTGGCGGGAGGTAGGAATGAGCAGTTCTTC. It encodes CASSESVVAGGRNEQFF.

The chain uses TRBV7-8 and TRBJ2-4; D is undetermined. Germline assignment: CDR1 SGHVS and CDR2 FQNEAQ. V was pared by 0 bases and J by 7 bases, with 4 bases between. The CDR3 extends over 12 amino acids. DNA of the CDR3: TGTGCCAGCAGCTTAGCGCAGAACATTCAGTACTTC. Its protein product is CASSLAQNIQYF.

This clonotype was seen at least ten times. The gene calls are TRBV7-9 and TRBJ2-3; TRBD1 matches 9 bases. Germline V CDR1 and CDR2: SEHNR, FQNEAQ (reference sequence). Unmatched junction bases numbered 12, after V lost 4 bases and J lost 1 base. This CDR3 has 18 amino acids. The DNA of the CDR3 is TGTGCCAGCAGCTCCGCCCCCGGGACAGGGAGAGGCACAGATACGCAGTATTTT. It translates to CASSSAPGTGRGTDTQYF. The full variable domain, completed using reference TRBV7-9 and TRBJ2-3, is DTGVSQNPRHKITKRGQNVTFRCDPISEHNRLYWYRQTLGQGPEFLTYFQNEAQLEKSRLLSDRFSAERPKGSFSTLEIQRTEQGDSAMYLCASSSAPGTGRGTDTQYFGPGTRLTVL.

This sequence joins TRBV27 and TRBJ1-5; possibly TRBD1 for D (5 bases). Deletions cut 5 bases from V and 0 bases from J, with 8 bases between. The length of the CDR3 is 14 residues. Germline V CDR1 and CDR2: MNHEY, SMNVEV (reference sequence). The CDR3 is CASSTGFSNQPQHF. As DNA, the CDR3 is TGTGCCAGCAGTACAGGTTTTAGCAATCAGCCCCAGCATTTT.

The chain couples TRBV4-2 to TRBJ2-2; D is unclear. The V gene lost 2 bases and the J gene lost 3 bases, with 16 bases spanning the gap. CDR1 is LGHNA, CDR2 YNFKEQ, per germline. CDR3 length equals 17 residues. Here the CDR3 DNA reads TGTGCCAGCAGCCAACTGGCCATCTACGTCGACACCGGGGAGCTGTTTTTT. Translated: CASSQLAIYVDTGELFF.

A few counts support this clonotype. The rearrangement links TRBV5-5 to TRBJ1-6; 9 nucleotides line up with TRBD1. The junction had 5 bases not matched to a gene; V was cut back by 4 bases and J by 0 bases. The CDR3 has 17 amino acids. Germline values: CDR1 SGHKS, CDR2 YYEKEE (reference sequence). CDR3 residues: CASSKQGAASYNSPLHF. CDR3 sequence (DNA): TGTGCCAGCAGCAAACAGGGGGCGGCCTCCTATAATTCACCCCTCCACTTT. The whole variable domain, remainder taken from reference TRBV5-5 and TRBJ1-6, is DAGVTQSPTHLIKTRGQQVTLRCSPISGHKSVSWYQQVLGQGPQFIFQYYEKEERGRGNFPDRFSARQFPNYSSELNVNALLLGDSALYLCASSKQGAASYNSPLHFGNGTRLTVT.

CDR3 DNA sequence: TGTGCCAGCAGTTACACAGGGGACGTCGGGGAGCTGTTTTTT. This codes for CASSYTGDVGELFF. The rearrangement joins TRBV6-6 to TRBJ2-2; 7 bases are a match to TRBD1. The CDR3 contains 14 residues. V gave up 2 bases and J gave up 7 bases; unmatched junction bases: 4. Germline lookup yields CDR1 MNHNY and CDR2 SVGAGI (reference sequence).

The V and J genes are TRBV4-3 and TRBJ1-1; no clear D gene. Per germline, CDR1 LGHNA and CDR2 YSLEER. V was shortened by 0 bases and J by 12 bases, with 11 bases between the two germline ends. The CDR3 contains 12 residues. Here the CDR3 reads CASSQDGGVPFF. The CDR3, as DNA: TGCGCCAGCAGCCAAGATGGCGGGGTACCTTTCTTT.

This clonotype was observed at least ten times. V usage is TRBV4-2 and J usage is TRBJ2-7; TRBD2 is a possible D gene (5 bases). Trimming left V 3 bases short and J 0 bases short, with 6 bases between. The CDR3 runs 13 residues. Germline CDR1 LGHNA, CDR2 YNFKEQ. The CDR3 reads CASSQGSSYEQYF. CDR3 sequence (DNA): TGTGCCAGCAGCCAGGGGAGCTCCTACGAGCAGTACTTC.

The chain has TRBV29-1 and TRBJ1-2, with a possible D match to TRBD1 (5 bases). CDR1 is SQVTM and CDR2 is ANQGSEA in the germline V gene. The CDR3 is made up of 13 amino acids. V lost 3 bases to trimming and J lost 8 bases, with 16 bases between them. CDR3 nucleotide sequence: TGCAGCGTTGAGTTGGAGGGGAGTAGGGGCTACACCTTC. This gives the protein CSVELEGSRGYTF.

This clonotype has just a few counts. The J gene is TRBJ2-2, the V gene TRBV6-6, with 10 bases matching TRBD1. Losses at the gene ends were 0 bases for V and 5 bases for J; bases not matched to a gene: 3. In germline, CDR1 is MNHNY, CDR2 SVGAGI (reference sequence). The CDR3 totals 16 residues. The CDR3: CASSYSGTGATGELFF. The CDR3 DNA sequence: TGTGCCAGCAGTTACTCCGGGACAGGGGCGACCGGGGAGCTGTTTTTT.

The V gene is TRBV12-3 or TRBV12-4, the J gene TRBJ2-4; no clear D gene. Trimming took off 3 bases at V and 2 bases at J, with 17 bases between the two ends. The CDR3 extends over 17 amino acids. CDR3 in DNA: TGTGCCAGCAGTTTGTCCGTACCGGAGACCTCCAAAAACATTCAGTACTTC. This encodes CASSLSVPETSKNIQYF.

The chain couples TRBV18 to TRBJ1-1; D is unresolved. The CDR3 contains 15 residues. The ends were cut back, 0 bases at V and 5 bases at J, with 13 bases in the middle. Germline V gives CDR1 KGHSH, CDR2 LQKENI. The CDR3: CASSPPLVGWTEAFF. The DNA of the CDR3 is TGTGCCAGCTCACCACCGCTTGTGGGATGGACTGAAGCTTTCTTT.

This chain connects TRBV6-1 to TRBJ1-1; a weak D match, TRBD1 (6 bases). Per germline, CDR1 MNHNS and CDR2 SASEGT. CDR3 length equals 15 residues. The V end lost 6 bases, the J end lost 7 bases, and 21 bases lay between the germline ends. The CDR3 region is CASRRGTAARGEAFF. The CDR3 nucleotides are TGTGCCAGCAGGAGGGGGACTGCCGCCCGCGGTGAAGCTTTCTTT.